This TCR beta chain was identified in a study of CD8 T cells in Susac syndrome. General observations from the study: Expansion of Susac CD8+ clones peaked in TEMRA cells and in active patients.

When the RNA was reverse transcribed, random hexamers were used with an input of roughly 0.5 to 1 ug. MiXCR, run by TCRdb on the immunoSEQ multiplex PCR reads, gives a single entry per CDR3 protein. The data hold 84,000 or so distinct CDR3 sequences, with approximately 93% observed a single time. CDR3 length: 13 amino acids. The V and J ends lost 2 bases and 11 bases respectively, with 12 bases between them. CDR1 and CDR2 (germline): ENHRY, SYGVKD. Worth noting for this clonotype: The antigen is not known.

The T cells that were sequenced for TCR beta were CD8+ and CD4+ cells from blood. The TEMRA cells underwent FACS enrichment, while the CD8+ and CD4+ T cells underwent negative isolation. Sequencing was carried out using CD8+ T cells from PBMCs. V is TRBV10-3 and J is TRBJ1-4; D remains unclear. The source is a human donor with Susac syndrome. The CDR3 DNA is TGTGCCATCAGTGAGCCGTCAGAGCATAAACTGTTTTTT. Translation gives CAISEPSEHKLFF.